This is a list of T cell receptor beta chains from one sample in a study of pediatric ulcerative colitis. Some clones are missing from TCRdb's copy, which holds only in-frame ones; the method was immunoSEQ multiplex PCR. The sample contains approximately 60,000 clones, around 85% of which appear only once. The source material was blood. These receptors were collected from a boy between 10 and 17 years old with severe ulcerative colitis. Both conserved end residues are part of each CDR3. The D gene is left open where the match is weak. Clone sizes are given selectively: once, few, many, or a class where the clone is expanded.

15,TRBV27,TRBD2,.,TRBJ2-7,TGTGCCAGCAGTTTAAAACTAGCGCCCATCTACGAGCAGTACTTC,CASSLKLAPIYEQYF
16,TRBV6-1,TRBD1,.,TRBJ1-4,TGTGCCAGCAGTGCTTTAGGGGGCTCCTTGTCAGAAAAACTGTTTTTT,CASSALGGSLSEKLFF
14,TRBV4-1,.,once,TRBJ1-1,TGCGCCAGCAGCCAGTTGGCATCGAACACTGAAGCTTTCTTT,CASSQLASNTEAFF
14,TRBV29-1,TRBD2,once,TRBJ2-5,TGCAGCGTCGGGACTAGCGGGTACCAAGAGACCCAGTACTTC,CSVGTSGYQETQYF
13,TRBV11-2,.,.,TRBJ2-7,TGTGCCAGCAGCTTTCCGGGGACGATCGAGCAGTACTTC,CASSFPGTIEQYF
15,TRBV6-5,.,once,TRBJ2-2,TGTGCCAGCAACCACCGGACAGAGAACACCGGGGAGCTGTTTTTT,CASNHRTENTGELFF
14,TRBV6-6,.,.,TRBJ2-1,TGTGCCAGCAGTGCCCAGCGGACTTACAATGAGCAGTTCTTC,CASSAQRTYNEQFF
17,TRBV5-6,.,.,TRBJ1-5,TGTGCCAGCAGCTTGGACGGGAGCCAGAGGAGCAATCAGCCCCAGCATTTT,CASSLDGSQRSNQPQHF
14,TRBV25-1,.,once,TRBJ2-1,TGTGCCATGCCCCGGTTCCGCGGGTACAATGAGCAGTTCTTC,CAMPRFRGYNEQFF
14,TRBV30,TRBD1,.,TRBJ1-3,TGTGCCCGCACAGGGGCTAACTCTGGAAACACCATATATTTT,CARTGANSGNTIYF
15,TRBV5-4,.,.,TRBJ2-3,TGTGCCAGCAGCGCGCCCTCTAGCGTATCAGATACGCAGTATTTT,CASSAPSSVSDTQYF
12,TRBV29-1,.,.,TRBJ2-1,TGCAGCGTTCCCGGACAGATCAATGAGCAGTTCTTC,CSVPGQINEQFF
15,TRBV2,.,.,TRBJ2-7,TGTGCCAGCAGTGAGGCGGGACTTGGCTCCTACGAGCAGTACTTC,CASSEAGLGSYEQYF
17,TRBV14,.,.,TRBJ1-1,TGTGCCAGCAGCCCTGGGACATTGAATAGCCTGAACACTGAAGCTTTCTTT,CASSPGTLNSLNTEAFF
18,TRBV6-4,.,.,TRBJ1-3,TGTGCCAGCAGCCGGGGAATAGGCAGCTTCCCCTCTGGAAACACCATATATTTT,CASSRGIGSFPSGNTIYF
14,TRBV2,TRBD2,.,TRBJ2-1,TGTGCCAGCAGGCCGACTAGCGGGAGCGATGAGCAGTTCTTC,CASRPTSGSDEQFF
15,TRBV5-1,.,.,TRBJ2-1,TGCGCCAGCACCCCGGTCGGGAGTGCTGGCAATGAGCAGTTCTTC,CASTPVGSAGNEQFF
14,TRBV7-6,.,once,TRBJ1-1,TGTGCCAGCAGCTTAGGGGAGGCGAACACTGAAGCTTTCTTT,CASSLGEANTEAFF
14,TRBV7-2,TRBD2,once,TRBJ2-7,TGTGCCAGCAGCTTTACTAGCGGATCCTACGAGCAGTACTTC,CASSFTSGSYEQYF
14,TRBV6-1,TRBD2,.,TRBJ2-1,TGTGCCACCAACCGGGACTACTCCTACAATGAGCAGTTCTTC,CATNRDYSYNEQFF
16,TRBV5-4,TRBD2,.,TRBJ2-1,TGTGCCAGCAGCGGGACTAGCGGAAGCTCCTACAATGAGCAGTTCTTC,CASSGTSGSSYNEQFF
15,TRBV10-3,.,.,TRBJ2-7,TGTGCCATCAGTGACCTCGACCCACGGAAGGGCGAGCAGTACTTC,CAISDLDPRKGEQYF
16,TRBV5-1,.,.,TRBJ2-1,TGCGCCAGCAGCTTGGCCGGGTATACGGGAAACAATGAGCAGTTCTTC,CASSLAGYTGNNEQFF
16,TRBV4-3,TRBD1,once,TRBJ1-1,TGCGCCAGCAGTCCCGGACAGGGGTGGAGTCACACTGAAGCTTTCTTT,CASSPGQGWSHTEAFF
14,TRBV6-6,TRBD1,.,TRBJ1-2,TGTGCCAGCAGAACAGGGGGATATACCTATGGCTACACCTTC,CASRTGGYTYGYTF
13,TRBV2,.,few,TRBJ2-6,TGTGCCAGTAACCCCTCTGGGGCCAACGTCCTGACTTTC,CASNPSGANVLTF
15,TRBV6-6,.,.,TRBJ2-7,TGTGCCAGCAGTCGGGACTCAACTAACTCCTACGAGCAGTACTTC,CASSRDSTNSYEQYF
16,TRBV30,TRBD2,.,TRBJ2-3,TGTGCCTCTTCTAGACTAGCGGGAGGTAACACAGATACGCAGTATTTT,CASSRLAGGNTDTQYF
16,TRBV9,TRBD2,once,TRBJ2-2,TGTGCCAGCAGCGTGAACCGGGAGGGCCCCACCGGGGAGCTGTTTTTT,CASSVNREGPTGELFF
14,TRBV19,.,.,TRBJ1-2,TGTGCCAGTAGTGAGGAAGGGACTTTCTATGGCTACACCTTC,CASSEEGTFYGYTF
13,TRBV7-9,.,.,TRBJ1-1,TGTGCCAGCAGCTTAGGCGGGGGCCCTGAAGCTTTCTTT,CASSLGGGPEAFF
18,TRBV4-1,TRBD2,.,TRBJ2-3,TGCGCCAGCAGCCGGGGGGGATCCTCCATCAGTGGCACAGATACGCAGTATTTT,CASSRGGSSISGTDTQYF
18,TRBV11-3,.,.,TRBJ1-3,TGTGCCAGCAGCTTAGATCCCTTGGCAGGGACCATCGGAAACACCATATATTTT,CASSLDPLAGTIGNTIYF